The rows below give T cell receptor beta chains drawn from one sample of a study of response to subunit inactivated influenza vaccine. TCRdb re-called the RT-PCR reads through MiXCR, storing one row per CDR3 protein. The data contain about 650,000 distinct CDR3 sequences, less than 15% of them singletons. This sample comprised PBMCs from blood, obtained 14 to 15 days before vaccination. The receptors were gathered from a man aged 50-60 years who received an inactivated influenza vaccine. Both conserved end residues are trimmed from each CDR3.

>TRBV12-3/TRBV12-4|TRBJ2-1
ASSFNLNNEQF
>TRBV6-1|TRBJ2-1
ASGKTSGRLNEQF
>TRBV20-1|TRBJ2-1
SALPIGGINEQF
>TRBV12-3/TRBV12-4|TRBJ2-7
ASSLAGAYEQY
>TRBV12-3/TRBV12-4|TRBJ2-5
ASAHYTDQETQY
>TRBV20-1|TRBJ2-1
SAWKTQGIPYNEQF
>TRBV7-2|TRBJ2-7
ASSLDGGETYEQY
>TRBV20-1|TRBJ2-2
SARRGEREGIGELF
>TRBV11-2|TRBJ2-7
ASSLGGLAGATLSYEQY
>TRBV28|TRBJ2-1
ASSTPVVASGGRDNEQF
>TRBV7-9|TRBJ2-5
ASSTQDREETQY
>TRBV20-1|TRBJ2-1
SAREGTSVHNEQF
>TRBV14|TRBJ2-1
ASSQLTGLAGTAQF
>TRBV12-3/TRBV12-4|TRBJ2-7
ASSLGTRLGQY
>TRBV29-1|TRBJ1-1
SVEDQRNTEAF
>TRBV7-6|TRBJ1-5
ASSLGDRGVGVGNQPQH
>TRBV4-3|TRBJ2-1
ASSQGYSISYNEQF
>TRBV20-1|TRBJ1-2
SARVGGGFGIFGYT
>TRBV6-2/TRBV6-3|TRBJ2-7
ASRPSFNYEQY
>TRBV7-2|TRBJ2-3
ASSFPPGLSSPTQY
>TRBV20-1|TRBJ1-1
SASPRGGWTEAF
>TRBV4-2|TRBJ2-1
ASSQTLTSGGDEQF
>TRBV5-6|TRBJ2-3
ASSSTGFTDTQY
>TRBV6-1|TRBJ2-5
ASSKNRGGGETQY
>TRBV5-1|TRBJ2-2
ASSTGHQTTGELF
>TRBV20-1|TRBJ2-7
SARDWTGLSYEQY
>TRBV5-6|TRBJ2-3
ASGLAGENTDTQY
>TRBV12-3/TRBV12-4|TRBJ2-1
ASTPGPGKPNEQF
>TRBV7-2|TRBJ1-2
ASSFDRGGYT
>TRBV20-1|TRBJ2-3
SAIQGAPEDTQY
>TRBV7-3|TRBJ2-1
ASSPFMGSDNEQF
>TRBV27|TRBJ2-2
ASRRRAPEANTGELF
>TRBV5-1|TRBJ1-2
ASSPDPGQTNYGYT
>TRBV5-1|TRBJ2-1
ASSRTGTSGYNEQF
>TRBV27|TRBJ2-7
ASKRQRDSYEQY
>TRBV11-2|TRBJ2-1
ASSLGVSSNEQF
>TRBV9|TRBJ2-5
ASSAGLAIQETQY
>TRBV7-7|TRBJ2-1
ASSPGTTKHSYNEQF
>TRBV5-1|TRBJ1-5
ASSLERGRGPQH
>TRBV28|TRBJ2-5
ASSLFGLAGAGRTQY
>TRBV5-6|TRBJ1-6
ASSLSGRNSPLH
>TRBV3-1|TRBJ1-6
ASSQAGAVTSPLH
>TRBV28|TRBJ1-5
ASSFLGINQPQH
>TRBV5-1|TRBJ2-4
ASSLVASGAKNIQY
>TRBV20-1|TRBJ2-5
SARDGGTSWGETQY
>TRBV6-2/TRBV6-3|TRBJ2-7
ASSYSSRSRGGIYEQY
>TRBV5-1|TRBJ1-1
ASSPDNSNTEAF
>TRBV11-2|TRBJ2-3
ASSFATGPTDTQY
>TRBV20-1|TRBJ2-7
SARDQGSGYEQY
>TRBV5-1|TRBJ2-7
ASSLGYARDYEQY
>TRBV5-1|TRBJ2-7
ASSTTGTTYEQY
>TRBV5-1|TRBJ2-7
ASSLQGTSSYEQY
>TRBV20-1|TRBJ2-7
SARGMRDEQY
>TRBV4-1|TRBJ2-1
ASSQDPQRGTYNEQF